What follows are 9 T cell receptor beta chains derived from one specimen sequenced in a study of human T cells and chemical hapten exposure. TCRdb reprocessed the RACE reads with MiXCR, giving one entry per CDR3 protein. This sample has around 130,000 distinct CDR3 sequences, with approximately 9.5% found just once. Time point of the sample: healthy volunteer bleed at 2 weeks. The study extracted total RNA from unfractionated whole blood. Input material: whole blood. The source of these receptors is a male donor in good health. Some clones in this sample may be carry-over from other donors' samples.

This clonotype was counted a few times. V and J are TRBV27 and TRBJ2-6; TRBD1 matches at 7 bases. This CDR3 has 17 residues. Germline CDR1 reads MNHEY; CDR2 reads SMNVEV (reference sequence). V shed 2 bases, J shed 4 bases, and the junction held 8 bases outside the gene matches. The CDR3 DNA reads TGTGCCAGCAGTTTACGGGCGACAGGGCAAGGGGCCAACGTCCTGACTTTC. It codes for CASSLRATGQGANVLTF.

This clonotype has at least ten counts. The CDR3 spells CALGAGTPTNEKLFF. CDR3 nucleotide sequence: TGTGCCCTGGGGGCAGGGACCCCAACTAATGAAAAACTGTTTTTT. The chain recombines TRBV28 with TRBJ1-4, with D perhaps TRBD1 (6 bases). This CDR3 region has 15 residues. Per the germline V gene, CDR1 is MDHEN and CDR2 is SYDVKM. With 11 bases removed from V and 0 bases from J, the gap between germline ends came to 16 bases. The variable domain in full, with the rest retrieved from reference TRBV28 and TRBJ1-4, is DVKVTQSSRYLVKRTGEKVFLECVQDMDHENMFWYRQDPGLGLRLIYFSYDVKMKEKGDIPEGYSVSREKKERFSLILESASTNQTSMYLCALGAGTPTNEKLFFGSGTQLSVL.

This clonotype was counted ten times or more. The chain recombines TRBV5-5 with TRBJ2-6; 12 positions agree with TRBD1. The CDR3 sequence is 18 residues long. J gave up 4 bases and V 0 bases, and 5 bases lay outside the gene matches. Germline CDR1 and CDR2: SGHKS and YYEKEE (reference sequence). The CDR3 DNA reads TGTGCCAGCAGCTTGGAGGGACAGGGGGCGCCCGGGGCCAACGTCCTGACTTTC. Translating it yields CASSLEGQGAPGANVLTF.

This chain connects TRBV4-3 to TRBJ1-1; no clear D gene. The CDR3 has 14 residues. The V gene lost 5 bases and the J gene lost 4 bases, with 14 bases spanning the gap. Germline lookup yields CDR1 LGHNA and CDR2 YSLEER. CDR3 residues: CASSGGPSGTEAFF. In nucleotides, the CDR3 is TGCGCCAGCAGCGGCGGACCGTCGGGCACTGAAGCTTTCTTT.

Here the CDR3 DNA reads TGTGCCAGCAGCTTAGCTGGACAGGGCACGAAGCCCCAGCATTTT. Translation gives CASSLAGQGTKPQHF. The chain has TRBV7-9 and TRBJ1-5; 8 bases are shared with TRBD1. Losses at the gene ends were 0 bases for V and 8 bases for J; bases not matched to a gene: 6. Per the germline V gene, CDR1 is SEHNR and CDR2 is FQNEAQ (reference sequence). The CDR3 length is 15 residues. Using reference TRBV7-9 and TRBJ1-5 for the parts outside the CDR3, the full variable domain is DTGVSQNPRHKITKRGQNVTFRCDPISEHNRLYWYRQTLGQGPEFLTYFQNEAQLEKSRLLSDRFSAERPKGSFSTLEIQRTEQGDSAMYLCASSLAGQGTKPQHFGDGTRLSIL.

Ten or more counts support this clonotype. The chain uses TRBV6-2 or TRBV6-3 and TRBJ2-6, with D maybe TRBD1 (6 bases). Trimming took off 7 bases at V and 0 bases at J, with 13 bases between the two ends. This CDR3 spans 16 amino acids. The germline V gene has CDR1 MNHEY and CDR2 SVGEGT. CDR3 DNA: TGTGCCAGCAATGCAGGGGAACGCTCTGGGGCCAACGTCCTGACTTTC. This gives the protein CASNAGERSGANVLTF.

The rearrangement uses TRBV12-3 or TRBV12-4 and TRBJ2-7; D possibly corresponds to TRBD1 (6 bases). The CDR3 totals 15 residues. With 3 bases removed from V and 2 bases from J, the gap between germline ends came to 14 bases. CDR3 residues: CASSFYRAGTYEQYF. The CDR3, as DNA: TGTGCCAGCAGTTTTTACAGGGCAGGGACCTACGAGCAGTACTTC.

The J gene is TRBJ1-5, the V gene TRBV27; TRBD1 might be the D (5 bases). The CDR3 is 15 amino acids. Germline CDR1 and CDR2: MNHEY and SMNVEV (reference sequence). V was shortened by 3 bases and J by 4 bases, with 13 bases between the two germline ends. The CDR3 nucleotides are TGTGCCAGCAGTTTCGGACAAGGGCTGAATCAGCCCCAGCATTTT. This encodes CASSFGQGLNQPQHF.

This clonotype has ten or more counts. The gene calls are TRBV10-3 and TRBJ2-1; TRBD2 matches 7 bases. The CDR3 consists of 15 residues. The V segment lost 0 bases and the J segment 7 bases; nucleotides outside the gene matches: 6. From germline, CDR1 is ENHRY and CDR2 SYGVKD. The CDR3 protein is CAISESEWGGNEQFF. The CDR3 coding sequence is TGTGCCATCAGTGAGTCGGAGTGGGGGGGTAATGAGCAGTTCTTC.